These 8 T cell receptor beta chains came from one sample sequenced in a study of cytomegalovirus exposure and HLA in healthy donors. The PCR contained 60 Vbeta and 13 Jbeta primers. Assay: immunoSEQ multiplex PCR; the TCRdb copy retains only in-frame clones and omits some. The repertoire consists of under 300,000 clones, with nearly 95% occurring once and the leading ten covering about 1.7%. The material sequenced was PBMCs. These receptors were taken from a girl aged 2-10 years in good health and CMV-seronegative.

This clone was detected only a few times. The chain uses TRBV29-1 and TRBJ1-3, with 7 bases matching TRBD1. Trimming took 6 bases from V and 2 from J; bases not matched to a gene: 4. The germline gives CDR1 SQVTM, CDR2 ANQGSEA. This CDR3 has 13 amino acids. Written as DNA, the CDR3 is TGCAGCGTCAAACAGGGGACTGGAAACACCATATATTTT. Translating gives CSVKQGTGNTIYF.

This chain joins TRBV5-1 and TRBJ1-1, with TRBD1 identical over 8 bases. From germline, CDR1 is SGHRS and CDR2 YFSETQ. Trimming took 0 bases from V and 2 from J; bases not matched to a gene: 3. This CDR3 has 15 amino acids. The CDR3 bases are TGCGCCAGCAGCTTGGTTGCAGGGGGCAACACTGAAGCTTTCTTT. This sequence encodes CASSLVAGGNTEAFF.

The count of this clone is one. The V call is TRBV30, the J call TRBJ1-2; possibly TRBD1 for D (6 bases). V was pared by 8 bases and J by 7 bases, with 20 bases between. The CDR3 totals 13 residues. The germline V gene has CDR1 GTSNPN and CDR2 SVGIG (reference sequence). CDR3 protein: CATQGRGSSGYTF. The DNA of the CDR3 is TGTGCCACCCAGGGGAGGGGATCTAGTGGCTACACCTTC. Filled out from reference TRBV30 and TRBJ1-2, the complete variable domain reads SQTIHQWPATLVQPVGSPLSLECTVEGTSNPNLYWYRQAAGRGLQLLFYSVGIGQISSEVPQNLSASRPQDRQFILSSKKLLLSDSGFYLCATQGRGSSGYTFGSGTRLTVV.

The chain is built from TRBV13 and TRBJ1-6; TRBD1 agrees at 9 bases. J was trimmed by 9 bases and V by 4 bases; bases with no gene match: 7. This CDR3 contains 15 residues. Germline lookup yields CDR1 PRHDT and CDR2 FYEKMQ (reference sequence). The DNA of the CDR3 is TGTGCCAGCAGCTCGCCGGGACAGGGCGCTTCACCCCTCCACTTT. Translation: CASSSPGQGASPLHF.

V is TRBV5-5 and J is TRBJ2-7; weak D call: TRBD1 (5 bases). Germline assignment: CDR1 SGHKS and CDR2 YYEKEE (reference sequence). V gave up 0 bases and J gave up 4 bases, with 11 bases separating them. The CDR3 is made up of 14 amino acids. The CDR3 region is CASSLGVQEYEQYF. The CDR3, as DNA: TGTGCCAGCAGCTTGGGAGTACAGGAGTACGAGCAGTACTTC.

The rearrangement joins TRBV5-5 to TRBJ1-1, with a possible D match to TRBD1 (5 bases). The CDR3 loop spans 14 amino acids. Germline values: CDR1 SGHKS, CDR2 YYEKEE (reference sequence). Trimming pared 3 bases from V and 7 bases from J, leaving 16 bases between. The CDR3 reads CASSWDLPGGEAFF. The CDR3 DNA reads TGTGCCAGCAGCTGGGACTTACCCGGGGGTGAAGCTTTCTTT.

Only one count was recorded for this clone. This rearrangement joins TRBV12-5 to TRBJ1-1, with no clear D. Germline CDR1 and CDR2: LGHNT and FRNRAP. This CDR3 comprises 11 residues. V was trimmed by 7 bases and J by 3 bases, leaving 6 bases between them. The CDR3 coding sequence is TGTGCTAGTGTCCGGGACACTGAAGCTTTCTTT. Its protein product is CASVRDTEAFF.

This rearrangement joins TRBV7-9 to TRBJ2-1, with TRBD2 matching over 7 bases. Germline CDR1 is SEHNR and CDR2 is FQNEAQ (reference sequence). The CDR3 runs to 15 residues. V was clipped by 5 bases and J by 2 bases; unmatched bases: 6. This chain's CDR3 is CASSKPGLTYNEQFF. The CDR3 DNA follows: TGTGCCAGCAGCAAACCGGGACTAACCTACAATGAGCAGTTCTTC. Full variable domain (outside the CDR3, taken from reference TRBV7-9 and TRBJ2-1): DTGVSQNPRHKITKRGQNVTFRCDPISEHNRLYWYRQTLGQGPEFLTYFQNEAQLEKSRLLSDRFSAERPKGSFSTLEIQRTEQGDSAMYLCASSKPGLTYNEQFFGPGTRLTVL.